This is a list of T cell receptor beta chains from one sample in a study of vaccination effects on CD4 cells after COVID-19. No cognate antigen is known for these TCRs. Profiling relied on immunoSEQ multiplex PCR, and the TCRdb table lists in-frame clones only, not all of them. There are 30,000 to 45,000 clones in the sample; about 60% occur only once, and about 15% lies in the top ten. The specimen comprised CD4+ T cells from PBMCs cultured with HCoV-OC43 spike peptides, sampled before COVID-19 vaccination. These receptors all come from a human donor who received a COVID-19 vaccine. Both conserved end residues are part of each CDR3. Each record gives: V gene, J gene, D gene, clone size, CDR3 DNA, CDR3 protein. D genes are given only for firm matches. Not all rows give a size; the values are once, few, many and, for expanded clones, a class.

TRBV5-3,TRBJ1-5,-,few,TGTGCCAGAAGCTTGGTCTCTTCAAGGCAGCCCCAGCATTTT,CARSLVSSRQPQHF
TRBV24-1,TRBJ2-7,-,-,TGTGCCACCAGTGGCCCTCCGCACTACGAGCAGTACTTC,CATSGPPHYEQYF
TRBV7-2,TRBJ2-7,TRBD1,-,TGTGCCAGCAGCCCAAGTGGGACAGGGACTTACGAGCAGTACTTC,CASSPSGTGTYEQYF
TRBV6-1,TRBJ1-6,TRBD1,-,TGTGCCAGCAGTGAAGTGGGGGGACAGGGGATTTCACCCCTCCACTTT,CASSEVGGQGISPLHF
TRBV11-3,TRBJ1-1,TRBD1,-,TGTGCCAGCAGCTACGCCGGGACAGGGGTTACCACTGAAGCTTTCTTT,CASSYAGTGVTTEAFF
TRBV2,TRBJ2-5,-,-,TGTGCCACCCAGGGCAATGGCCAAGAGACCCAGTACTTC,CATQGNGQETQYF
TRBV5-1,TRBJ2-2,TRBD2,-,TGCGCCAGCAGTCCGGGACTAGCGGAGAACACCGGGGAGCTGTTTTTT,CASSPGLAENTGELFF
TRBV25-1,TRBJ1-3,-,few,TGTGCCAGCAGTAACTCGGGGGGAGCTGGAAACACCATATATTTT,CASSNSGGAGNTIYF
TRBV6-6,TRBJ2-7,-,-,TGTGCCAGCAGTTATCACGGGACCCCAGCCTACGAGCAGTACTTC,CASSYHGTPAYEQYF
TRBV6-4,TRBJ1-5,-,-,TGTGCCAGCAGTGCAGATAGCAATCAGCCCCAGCATTTT,CASSADSNQPQHF
TRBV16,TRBJ2-1,-,-,TGTGCCAGCAGCCACGGGACGAGCTCCTACAATGAGCAGTTCTTC,CASSHGTSSYNEQFF
TRBV14,TRBJ2-5,TRBD2,-,TGTGCCAGCAGTCCCCGAGCGGGGCGGCGGCGAGAGACCCAGTACTTC,CASSPRAGRRRETQYF
TRBV3-1/TRBV3-2,TRBJ1-5,TRBD1,-,TGTGCCAGCAGCCCAGGGACAGTCAATCAGCCCCAGCATTTT,CASSPGTVNQPQHF
TRBV19,TRBJ1-1,-,-,TGTGCCAGTAGCAAGGAGGGGCCAATGATCACTGAAGCTTTCTTT,CASSKEGPMITEAFF
TRBV29-1,TRBJ1-1,-,-,TGCACCTGCTGGGGGACTGTGAACACTGAAGCTTTCTTT,CTCWGTVNTEAFF
TRBV7-8,TRBJ1-5,-,once,TGTGCCAGCAGCTTAGCGCTGGGTCCCAGGGGAGGCCAGCCCCAGCATTTT,CASSLALGPRGGQPQHF
TRBV6-5,TRBJ2-7,TRBD1,-,TGTGCCAGCAGTTCAGGGGGTATCTCCTACGAGCAGTACTTC,CASSSGGISYEQYF
TRBV6-5,TRBJ1-5,-,-,TGTGCCAGCATCTCTAGCAATCAGCCCCAGCATTTT,CASISSNQPQHF
TRBV7-9,TRBJ1-1,TRBD1,-,TGTGCCAGCAGCTTATTTTTGGACAGGGCGGAAGCTTTCTTT,CASSLFLDRAEAFF
TRBV10-3,TRBJ1-5,-,few,TGTGCCATCAGTGAGACCAGGGTTCAGCCCCAGCATTTT,CAISETRVQPQHF
TRBV9,TRBJ1-1,-,few,TGTGCCAGCAGCGTATGGGACCGAGACGGTTATAAGGGAGCTTTCTTT,CASSVWDRDGYKGAFF
TRBV7-2,TRBJ2-5,TRBD2,-,TGTGCCAGCAGCCGGGGACTAGCGGGGAGGGAGACCCAGTACTTC,CASSRGLAGRETQYF
TRBV2,TRBJ2-3,TRBD2,-,TGTGCCTCTGGGGTTAGCGGGAGGGCCAGTGGTGTAGATACGCAGTATTTT,CASGVSGRASGVDTQYF
TRBV3-1/TRBV3-2,TRBJ2-1,TRBD1,-,TGTGCCAGCAGCCAAGATAGAACAGGGGGCGGGTATGAGCAGTTCTTC,CASSQDRTGGGYEQFF
TRBV10-3,TRBJ2-3,-,-,TGTGCCATCAGTGAGCCGATCACAGATACGCAGTATTTT,CAISEPITDTQYF
TRBV7-8,TRBJ2-1,-,-,TGTGCCAGCAGCCCCCGTGGCTCCAGCTCCTACAATGAGCAGTTCTTC,CASSPRGSSSYNEQFF
TRBV29-1,TRBJ1-2,-,few,TGCAGCGTTGGCGAAGAAACTAACTATGGCTACACCTTC,CSVGEETNYGYTF
TRBV3-1/TRBV3-2,TRBJ2-2,TRBD2,-,TGTGCCAGCAGCCAAGTGGGACTAGGAACCGGGGAGCTGTTTTTT,CASSQVGLGTGELFF
TRBV18,TRBJ2-7,-,once,TGTGCCAGCTCACCACCGGGTCCCTACGAGCAGTACTTC,CASSPPGPYEQYF
TRBV6-5,TRBJ1-2,-,-,TGTGCCAGCAGTTTATCCGGGGTTAATGGCTACACCTTC,CASSLSGVNGYTF
TRBV18,TRBJ1-1,-,-,TGTGCCAGCTCACGTTCCCGGGAAAACACTGAAGCTTTCTTT,CASSRSRENTEAFF
TRBV5-1,TRBJ2-3,-,once,TGCGCCAGCAGTACCTCCGGGCCTAGCACAGATACGCAGTATTTT,CASSTSGPSTDTQYF
TRBV25-1,TRBJ2-3,-,-,TGTGCCAGCAGTGATGTAGGGGGAGGGCCTATCGGGACAGATACGCAGTATTTT,CASSDVGGGPIGTDTQYF
TRBV6-2/TRBV6-3,TRBJ1-1,-,once,TGTGCCAGCAGTTACCTTAGTGGTCGGGGGAACACTGAAGCTTTCTTT,CASSYLSGRGNTEAFF
TRBV18,TRBJ2-7,TRBD2,-,TGTGCCAGCTCACCCGAGCGGGGGGGCTCAAACGAGCAGTACTTC,CASSPERGGSNEQYF
TRBV10-1,TRBJ1-6,-,-,TGCGCCAGCAGGCAGGGGCCAAATTCACCCCTCCACTTT,CASRQGPNSPLHF
TRBV7-9,TRBJ2-2,TRBD2,-,TGTGCCAGCAGCTTAGCGCGGGAGCGGGAGGCCGGGGGCGGGGAGCTGTTTTTT,CASSLAREREAGGGELFF
TRBV6-5,TRBJ1-1,-,-,TGTGCCAGCAGTTACAGGGCGGACACTGAAGCTTTCTTT,CASSYRADTEAFF
TRBV10-3,TRBJ2-2,-,-,TGTGCCATCGGGACGGGGAACACCGGGGAGCTGTTTTTT,CAIGTGNTGELFF
TRBV19,TRBJ2-1,TRBD2,-,TGTGCCAGTAGTTTCCTAGCGGGAGGAGCCTACAATGAGCAGTTCTTC,CASSFLAGGAYNEQFF
TRBV5-6,TRBJ2-1,-,-,TGTGCCAGCAGCTTGGGGTCACAGAACCACAATGAGCAGTTCTTC,CASSLGSQNHNEQFF
TRBV10-3,TRBJ2-7,TRBD2,once,TGTGCCATCAAAATAGCGGGAGGAATGGGCGAGCAGTACTTC,CAIKIAGGMGEQYF